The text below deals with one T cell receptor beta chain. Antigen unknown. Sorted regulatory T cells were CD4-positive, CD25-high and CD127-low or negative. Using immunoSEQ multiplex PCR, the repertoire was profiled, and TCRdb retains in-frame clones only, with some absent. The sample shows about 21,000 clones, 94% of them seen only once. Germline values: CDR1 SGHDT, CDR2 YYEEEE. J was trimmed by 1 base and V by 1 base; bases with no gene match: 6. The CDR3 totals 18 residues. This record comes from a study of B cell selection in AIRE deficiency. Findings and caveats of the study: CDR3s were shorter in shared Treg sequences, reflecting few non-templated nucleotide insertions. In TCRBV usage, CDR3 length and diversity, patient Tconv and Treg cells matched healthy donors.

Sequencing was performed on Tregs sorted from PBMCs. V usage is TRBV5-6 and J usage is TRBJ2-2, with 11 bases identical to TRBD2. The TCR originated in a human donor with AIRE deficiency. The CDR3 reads CASSLPATSGRNTGELFF. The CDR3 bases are TGTGCCAGCAGCTTGCCCGCTACTAGCGGGAGGAACACCGGGGAGCTGTTTTTT.